This T cell receptor (beta chain) was profiled in a study of control samples from healthy donors and cancer patients. Generated by immunoSEQ multiplex PCR, the TCRdb table keeps only in-frame clones and is missing some. Of around 85,000 clones in the sample, 85% to 95% were seen once. Germline CDR1 reads MNHEY; CDR2 reads SVGEGT. The V segment lost 2 bases and the J segment 0 bases; nucleotides outside the gene matches: 0. This CDR3 is 17 amino acids long. The sample taken for sequencing was blood. The rearrangement joins TRBV6-2 or TRBV6-3 to TRBJ2-1; 14 bases are shared with TRBD2. This receptor was obtained from a woman in her late teens or twenties in good health. The CDR3 DNA sequence: TGTGCCAGCAGTTACGGGACTAGCGGGAGCTCCTACAATGAGCAGTTCTTC. Translation: CASSYGTSGSSYNEQFF.